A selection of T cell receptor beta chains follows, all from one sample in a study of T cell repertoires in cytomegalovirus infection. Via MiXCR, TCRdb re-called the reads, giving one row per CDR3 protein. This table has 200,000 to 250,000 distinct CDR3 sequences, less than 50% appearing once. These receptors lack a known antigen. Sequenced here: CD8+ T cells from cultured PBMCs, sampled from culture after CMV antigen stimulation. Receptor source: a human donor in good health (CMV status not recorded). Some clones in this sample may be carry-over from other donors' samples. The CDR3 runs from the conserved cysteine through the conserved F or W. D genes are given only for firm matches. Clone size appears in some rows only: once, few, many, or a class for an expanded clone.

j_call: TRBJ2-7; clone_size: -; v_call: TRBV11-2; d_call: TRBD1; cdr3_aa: CATTRTGGTYEQYF; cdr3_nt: TGTGCCACAACGCGGACAGGGGGTACCTACGAGCAGTACTTC
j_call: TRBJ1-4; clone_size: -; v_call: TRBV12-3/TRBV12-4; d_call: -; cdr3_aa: CASSTGIEKLFF; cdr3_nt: TGTGCCAGCAGTACAGGGATTGAAAAACTGTTTTTT
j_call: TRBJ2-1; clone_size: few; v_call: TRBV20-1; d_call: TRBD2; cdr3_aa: CSLEGLAGELYNEQFF; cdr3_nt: TGCAGTCTCGAGGGACTAGCGGGGGAACTTTACAATGAGCAGTTCTTC
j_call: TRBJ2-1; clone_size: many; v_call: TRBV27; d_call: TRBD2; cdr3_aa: CASSPLLAGGKDEQFF; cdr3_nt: TGTGCCAGCAGTCCCCTTTTAGCGGGGGGGAAAGATGAGCAGTTCTTC
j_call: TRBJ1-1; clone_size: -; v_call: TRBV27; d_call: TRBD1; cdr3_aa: CASSSQGMVTEAFF; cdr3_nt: TGTGCCAGCAGCTCACAGGGGATGGTGACTGAAGCTTTCTTT
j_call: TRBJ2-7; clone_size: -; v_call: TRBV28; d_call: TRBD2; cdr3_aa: CASSLYGGSSYEQYF; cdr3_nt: TGTGCCAGCAGTTTATACGGCGGGAGCTCCTACGAGCAGTACTTC
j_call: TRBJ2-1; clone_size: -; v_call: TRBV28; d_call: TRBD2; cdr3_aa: CASSSPLARASGDVYNEQFF; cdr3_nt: TGTGCCAGCAGTAGCCCGCTAGCTCGGGCTAGCGGGGACGTATACAATGAGCAGTTCTTC
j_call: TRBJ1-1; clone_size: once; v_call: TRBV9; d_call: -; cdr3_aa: CASSVGGTNTEAFF; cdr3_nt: TGTGCCAGCAGCGTAGGGGGGACGAACACTGAAGCTTTCTTT
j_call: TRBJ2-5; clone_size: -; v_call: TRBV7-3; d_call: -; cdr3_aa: CASSSLGGQGETQYF; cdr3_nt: TGTGCCAGCAGCTCCCTAGGGGGGCAGGGAGAGACCCAGTACTTC
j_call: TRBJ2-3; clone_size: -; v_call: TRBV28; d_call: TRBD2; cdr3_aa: CASSPRLAGVRSDTQYF; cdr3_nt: TGTGCCAGCAGTCCAAGACTAGCGGGAGTACGGTCAGATACGCAGTATTTT
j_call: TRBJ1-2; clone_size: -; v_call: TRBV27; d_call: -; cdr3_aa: CASRTQGANYGYTF; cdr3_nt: TGTGCCAGCAGAACACAGGGAGCTAACTATGGCTACACCTTC
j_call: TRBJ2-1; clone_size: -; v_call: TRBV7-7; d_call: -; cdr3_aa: CASSLSGQLTNEQFF; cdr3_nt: TGTGCTAGCAGTTTATCGGGACAACTTACCAATGAGCAGTTCTTC
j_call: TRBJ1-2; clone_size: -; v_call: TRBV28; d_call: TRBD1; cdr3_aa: CASSLERQRTGLNYGYTF; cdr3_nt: TGTGCCAGCAGTTTAGAAAGACAACGGACAGGCCTTAACTATGGCTACACCTTC
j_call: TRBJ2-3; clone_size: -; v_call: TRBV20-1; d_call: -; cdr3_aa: CSARIKGRVGTDTQYF; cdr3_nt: TGCAGTGCTAGAATTAAAGGCAGGGTCGGCACAGATACGCAGTATTTT
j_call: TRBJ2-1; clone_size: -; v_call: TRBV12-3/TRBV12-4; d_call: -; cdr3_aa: CASDRGGNEQFF; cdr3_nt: TGTGCCAGCGACCGGGGAGGTAATGAGCAGTTCTTC
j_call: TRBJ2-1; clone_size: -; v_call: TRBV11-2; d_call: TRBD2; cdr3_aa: CASSLGRGAHNEQFF; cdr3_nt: TGTGCCAGCAGCTTAGGGCGGGGGGCCCACAATGAGCAGTTCTTC
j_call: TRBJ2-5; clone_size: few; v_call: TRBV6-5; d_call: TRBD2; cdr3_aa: CASKRLAGAVQETQYF; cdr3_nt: TGTGCCAGCAAGAGGCTAGCGGGAGCCGTGCAAGAGACCCAGTACTTC
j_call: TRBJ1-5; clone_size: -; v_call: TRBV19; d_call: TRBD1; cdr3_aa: CATETGGGNQPQHF; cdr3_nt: TGTGCCACCGAAACAGGGGGCGGCAATCAGCCCCAGCATTTT
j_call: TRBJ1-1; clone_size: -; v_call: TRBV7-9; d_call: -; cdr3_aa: CASMDSGFDEAFF; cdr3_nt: TGTGCCAGCATGGACAGCGGGTTCGATGAAGCTTTCTTT
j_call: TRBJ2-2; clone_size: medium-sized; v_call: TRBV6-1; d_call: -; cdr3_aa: CASSLNRAYTGELFF; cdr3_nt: TGTGCCAGCAGCTTGAACAGGGCCTACACCGGGGAGCTGTTTTTT
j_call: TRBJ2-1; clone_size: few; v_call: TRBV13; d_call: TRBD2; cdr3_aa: CASSLKAGRNEQFF; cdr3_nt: TGTGCCAGCAGCTTAAAAGCGGGAAGGAATGAGCAGTTCTTC
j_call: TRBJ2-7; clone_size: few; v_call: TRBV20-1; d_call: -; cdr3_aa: CSAGTELSYEQYF; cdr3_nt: TGCAGCGCAGGGACGGAACTTTCCTACGAGCAGTACTTC
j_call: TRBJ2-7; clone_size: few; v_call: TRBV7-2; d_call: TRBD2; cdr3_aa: CASSFAGGAYEQYF; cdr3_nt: TGTGCCAGCAGCTTCGCGGGAGGAGCCTACGAGCAGTACTTC
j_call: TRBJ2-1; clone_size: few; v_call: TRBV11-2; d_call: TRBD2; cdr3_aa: CASSLGTAGGSYNEQFF; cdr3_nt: TGTGCCAGCAGCTTAGGGACCGCGGGGGGATCCTACAATGAGCAGTTCTTC
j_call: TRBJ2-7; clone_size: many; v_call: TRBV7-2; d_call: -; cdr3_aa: CASSFPDEAPSYEQYF; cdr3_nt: TGTGCCAGCAGCTTTCCGGACGAGGCCCCCTCCTACGAGCAGTACTTC
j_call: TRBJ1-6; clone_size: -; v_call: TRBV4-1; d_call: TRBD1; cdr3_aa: CASSRGQGRDSPLHF; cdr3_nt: TGCGCCAGCAGCCGCGGACAGGGACGGGATTCACCCCTCCACTTT
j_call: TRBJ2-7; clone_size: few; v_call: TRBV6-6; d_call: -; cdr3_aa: CASGLRGEQYF; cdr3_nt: TGTGCCAGCGGCCTTCGCGGCGAGCAGTACTTC
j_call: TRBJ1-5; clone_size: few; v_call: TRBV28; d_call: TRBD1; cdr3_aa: CASSLRGQGYNQPQHF; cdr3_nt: TGTGCCAGCAGTTTGAGAGGACAGGGGTACAATCAGCCCCAGCATTTT
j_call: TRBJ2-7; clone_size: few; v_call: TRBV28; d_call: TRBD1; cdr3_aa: CASSPGTGQAYEQYF; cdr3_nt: TGTGCCAGCAGCCCGGGGACAGGGCAGGCCTACGAGCAGTACTTC
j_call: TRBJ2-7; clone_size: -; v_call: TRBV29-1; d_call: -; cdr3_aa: CSVEGRGNEQYF; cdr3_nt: TGCAGCGTTGAAGGAAGAGGGAACGAGCAGTACTTC
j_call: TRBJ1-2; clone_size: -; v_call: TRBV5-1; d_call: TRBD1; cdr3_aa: CASSARQGGDYGYTF; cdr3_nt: TGCGCCAGCAGCGCGCGACAGGGTGGGGACTATGGCTACACCTTC
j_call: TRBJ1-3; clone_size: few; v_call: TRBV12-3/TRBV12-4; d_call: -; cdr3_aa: CASSTIPLGRGNTIYF; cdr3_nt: TGTGCCAGCAGTACTATCCCACTGGGGCGAGGAAACACCATATATTTT
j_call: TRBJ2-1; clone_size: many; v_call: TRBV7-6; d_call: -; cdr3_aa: CASSTGPYRHNEQFF; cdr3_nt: TGTGCCAGCAGCACCGGGCCTTATAGACACAATGAGCAGTTCTTC
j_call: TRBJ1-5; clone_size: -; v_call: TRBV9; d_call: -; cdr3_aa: CASSPGSGQPQHF; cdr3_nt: TGTGCCAGCAGTCCAGGGTCGGGTCAGCCCCAGCATTTT
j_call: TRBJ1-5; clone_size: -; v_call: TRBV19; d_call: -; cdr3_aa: CASSIVRYSNQPQHF; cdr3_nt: TGTGCCAGTAGTATAGTACGGTATAGCAATCAGCCCCAGCATTTT
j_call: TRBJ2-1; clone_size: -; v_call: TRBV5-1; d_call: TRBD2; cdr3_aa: CASSSLAGERNEQFF; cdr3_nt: TGCGCCAGCAGCTCCCTAGCGGGAGAAAGGAATGAGCAGTTCTTC
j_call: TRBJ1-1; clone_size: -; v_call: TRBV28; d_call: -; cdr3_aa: CASSLGGQGEAFF; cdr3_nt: TGTGCCAGCAGTTTAGGAGGGCAGGGGGAAGCTTTCTTT
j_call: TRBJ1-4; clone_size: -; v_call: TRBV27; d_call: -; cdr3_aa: CASSLYAADTYEKLFF; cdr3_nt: TGTGCCAGCAGTTTGTACGCGGCCGATACCTATGAAAAACTGTTTTTT
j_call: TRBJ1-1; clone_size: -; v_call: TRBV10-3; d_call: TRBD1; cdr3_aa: CANADRAGTEAFF; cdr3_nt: TGTGCCAACGCGGACAGGGCTGGCACTGAAGCTTTCTTT
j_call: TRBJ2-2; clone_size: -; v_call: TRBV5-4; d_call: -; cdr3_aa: CASSPVGSSNTGELFF; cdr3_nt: TGTGCCAGCAGCCCGGTCGGAAGTTCGAACACCGGGGAGCTGTTTTTT
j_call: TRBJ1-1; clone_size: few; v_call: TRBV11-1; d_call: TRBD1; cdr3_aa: CASSLPRQGEAFF; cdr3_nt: TGTGCCAGCAGCTTACCCCGACAGGGTGAAGCTTTCTTT
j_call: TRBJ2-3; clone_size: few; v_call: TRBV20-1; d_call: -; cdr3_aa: CSAVRPRGEDTQYF; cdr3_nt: TGCAGTGCTGTTAGGCCTAGAGGAGAAGATACGCAGTATTTT
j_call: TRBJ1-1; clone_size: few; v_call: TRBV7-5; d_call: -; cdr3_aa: CISVPEAYPDRVCAFF; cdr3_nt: -
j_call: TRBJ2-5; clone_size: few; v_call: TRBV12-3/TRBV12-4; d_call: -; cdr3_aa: CASSLIQGNQETQYF; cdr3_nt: TGTGCCAGCAGTTTAATACAGGGTAACCAAGAGACCCAGTACTTC
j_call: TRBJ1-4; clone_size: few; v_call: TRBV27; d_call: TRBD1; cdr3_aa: CASRNQGGAWEKLFF; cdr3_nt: TGTGCCAGCAGGAACCAAGGGGGCGCTTGGGAAAAACTGTTTTTT
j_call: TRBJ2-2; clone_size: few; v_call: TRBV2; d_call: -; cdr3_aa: CASSERGETHTGELFF; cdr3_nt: TGTGCCAGCAGTGAGAGGGGGGAGACTCACACCGGGGAGCTGTTTTTT
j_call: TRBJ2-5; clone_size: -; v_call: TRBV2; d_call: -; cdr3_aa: CASRTPGLQETQYF; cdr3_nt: TGTGCCAGCAGGACCCCAGGATTACAAGAGACCCAGTACTTC
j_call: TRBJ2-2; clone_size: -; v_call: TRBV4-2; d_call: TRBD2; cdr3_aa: CASSQGPSGIDSTGELFF; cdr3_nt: TGTGCCAGCAGCCAAGGGCCTAGCGGGATTGACAGCACCGGGGAGCTGTTTTTT
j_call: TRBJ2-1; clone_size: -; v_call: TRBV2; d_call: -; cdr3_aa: CLLDTYNEQFF; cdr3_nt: TGTCTTCTCGACACCTACAATGAGCAGTTCTTC
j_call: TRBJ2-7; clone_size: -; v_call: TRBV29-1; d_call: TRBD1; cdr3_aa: CSVPGTVEQYF; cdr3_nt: TGCAGCGTGCCCGGGACAGTTGAGCAGTACTTC
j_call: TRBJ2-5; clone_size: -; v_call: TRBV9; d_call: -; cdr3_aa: CASSVVAGRGETQYF; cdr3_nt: TGTGCCAGCAGCGTAGTGGCGGGGAGGGGGGAGACCCAGTACTTC